The 16 T cell receptor beta chains given below trace back to one sample, sequenced in a study of blood T cell repertoires in COVID-19 (dated by TCRdb to the early 2020s). Libraries were constructed by the immunoSEQ multiplex PCR assay. What TCRdb holds here is the immuneACCESS table cut down to in-frame rearrangements. Part of the clones is not present; checked against another copy, under half of the missing clones reflect an unresolved V gene, and the others are unexplained. Recorded for this sample are approximately 180,000 clones; approximately 85% of them occurred a single time. The leading ten clones occupy 9.8% of the sample. The material sequenced was peripheral blood. These receptors were collected from an elderly woman with acute or convalescent COVID-19.

The chain is built from TRBV6-5 and TRBJ1-2, with 9 positions matching TRBD1. V shed 6 bases and J 5 bases; nucleotides not matched to a gene: 10. The CDR3 is made up of 15 amino acids. CDR1 is MNHEY and CDR2 is SVGAGI in the germline V gene. CDR3 sequence reads: CASSLTTGGSYGYTF. CDR3 nucleotides: TGTGCCAGCAGCCTTACGACAGGGGGTTCTTATGGCTACACCTTC.

The V and J genes are TRBV6-4 and TRBJ2-3; D may be TRBD2 (6 bases). V lost 0 bases, J lost 2 bases, and 9 bases lay in between. Germline assignment: CDR1 MRHNA and CDR2 SNTAGT. The CDR3 runs to 15 residues. The CDR3: CASSDSRGPTDTQYF. The DNA of the CDR3 is TGTGCCAGCAGTGACTCGCGGGGTCCCACAGATACGCAGTATTTT.

The genes are TRBV5-4 and TRBJ2-1; D possibly uses TRBD1 or TRBD2 (5 bases each). With 4 bases removed from V and 1 base from J, the gap between germline ends came to 15 bases. The CDR3 has 16 residues. Germline V gives CDR1 SGHNT, CDR2 YYREEE (reference sequence). The CDR3 reads CASSLGRRISYNEQFF. In nucleotides, the CDR3 is TGTGCCAGCAGCCTGGGACGCAGGATATCCTACAATGAGCAGTTCTTC.

This chain links TRBV10-3 with TRBJ2-3, with D uncertain. V was pared by 0 bases and J by 2 bases, with 6 bases between. The CDR3 spans 14 residues. Germline assignment: CDR1 ENHRY and CDR2 SYGVKD. The CDR3 loop reads CAISESLATDTQYF. CDR3 nucleotides: TGTGCCATCAGTGAGTCGCTGGCCACAGATACGCAGTATTTT.

CDR3 DNA: TGCGCCAGCAGCTTGGGCGGGACAGCTTACTACGAGCAGTACTTC. The encoded protein is CASSLGGTAYYEQYF. J is TRBJ2-7 and V is TRBV5-1; a weak D match, TRBD1 (7 bases). Trimming pared 0 bases from V and 3 bases from J, leaving 13 bases between. Germline CDR1 reads SGHRS; CDR2 reads YFSETQ. This CDR3 spans 15 amino acids.

The chain uses TRBV7-2 and TRBJ2-7, with 7 bases aligning to TRBD1. Germline V gene data show CDR1 as SGHTA and CDR2 as FQGNSA. J was trimmed by 6 bases and V by 6 bases; bases with no gene match: 11. The CDR3 spans 14 residues. CDR3 nucleotides: TGTGCCAGCAGGACAGGGAATCGAGGATCCGAGCAGTACTTC. Translating it yields CASRTGNRGSEQYF.

The rearrangement uses TRBV3-1 (or the pseudogene TRBV3-2) and TRBJ2-3; the D gene is possibly TRBD1 (5 bases). The CDR3 covers 14 residues. Between the trimmed V and J ends, which lost 4 bases and 4 bases, there was a span of 12 bases. Germline V gene data show CDR1 as LGHDT and CDR2 as YNNKEL (reference sequence). CDR3 in DNA: TGTGCCAGCAGCCGGCAGGGAAGGTCAGATACGCAGTATTTT. It encodes CASSRQGRSDTQYF.

This clone was seen only a few times. CDR3 region: CASRPIGTKVSYEQYF. CDR3 nucleotide sequence: TGTGCCAGCAGACCGATCGGGACAAAAGTCTCCTACGAGCAGTACTTC. V and J are TRBV7-9 and TRBJ2-7, with a possible D match to TRBD1 (6 bases). V shed 6 bases and J shed 0 bases, with 18 bases lying between them. Germline CDR1 and CDR2: SEHNR and FQNEAQ (reference sequence). The CDR3 runs to 16 residues.

The chain couples TRBV5-1 to TRBJ2-7; unclear D gene. Per the germline V gene, CDR1 is SGHRS and CDR2 is YFSETQ. V lost 3 bases and J 2 bases, leaving 9 bases between the germline ends. The length of the CDR3 is 13 residues. The DNA for the CDR3 is TGCGCCAGCAGCTCCGTCGTTGCCTACGAGCAGTACTTC. Residues: CASSSVVAYEQYF.

This rearrangement joins TRBV5-4 to TRBJ2-3; 12 nucleotides align to TRBD2. J lost 3 bases, V lost 3 bases, and 11 bases had no gene match. This CDR3 region has 18 residues. The V gene's germline CDR1 is SGHNT and CDR2 YYREEE (reference sequence). CDR3 bases: TGTGCCAGCAGCTGGACTAGCGGGACCCTCTCTAGGACAGATACGCAGTATTTT. As protein: CASSWTSGTLSRTDTQYF.

The chain uses TRBV6-1 and TRBJ2-2, with D perhaps matching TRBD2 (6 bases). The CDR3 runs 17 residues. The V and J ends lost 4 bases and 0 bases respectively, with 15 bases between them. CDR1 MNHNS and CDR2 SASEGT come from the germline V gene. Written as DNA, the CDR3 is TGTGCCAGCAGTGTTTTCAGCGGGTTGTCGAACACCGGGGAGCTGTTTTTT. Residues: CASSVFSGLSNTGELFF.

The rearrangement links TRBV7-2 to TRBJ2-1; 9 nucleotides match TRBD2. CDR3 length: 16 amino acids. V was pared by 0 bases and J by 0 bases, with 0 bases of the junction left unmatched. Germline V lookup: CDR1 SGHTA, CDR2 FQGNSA. The DNA for the CDR3 is TGTGCCAGCAGCTTAGCTAGCGGGAGCTCCTACAATGAGCAGTTCTTC. This codes for CASSLASGSSYNEQFF. The full variable domain, rest sourced from reference TRBV7-2 and TRBJ2-1, is GAGVSQSPSNKVTEKGKDVELRCDPISGHTALYWYRQSLGQGLEFLIYFQGNSAPDKSGLPSDRFSAERTGGSVSTLTIQRTQQEDSAVYLCASSLASGSSYNEQFFGPGTRLTVL.

The chain uses TRBV27 and TRBJ1-5; 11 bases agree with TRBD1. The CDR3 sequence is 14 residues long. Germline-derived CDR1 and CDR2 are MNHEY and SMNVEV (reference sequence). The trim removed 4 bases at V and 6 bases at J, leaving 2 bases unmatched. The CDR3 region has the DNA TGTGCCAGCAGTTATGGGACAGGGGGTCAGCCCCAGCATTTT. Residues: CASSYGTGGQPQHF.

This sequence joins TRBV15 and TRBJ1-1; D possibly corresponds to TRBD1 (6 bases). Deletions cut 8 bases from V and 6 bases from J, with 19 bases between. The CDR3 has 14 amino acids. CDR1 LNHNV and CDR2 YYDKDF come from the germline V gene (reference sequence). In nucleotides, the CDR3 is TGTGCCACCTGCGGAGGACACCCAGGGGCTGAAGCTTTCTTT. This codes for CATCGGHPGAEAFF.

The rearrangement links TRBV6-6 to TRBJ1-1, with D uncertain. Between the trimmed V and J ends, which lost 7 bases and 3 bases, there was a span of 12 bases. The CDR3 runs to 13 residues. Germline V CDR1 and CDR2: MNHNY, SVGAGI (reference sequence). In DNA form, the CDR3 reads TGTGCCAGCATCGGTAATCCTTACACTGAAGCTTTCTTT. It is translated as CASIGNPYTEAFF.

The chain employs TRBV4-2 and TRBJ2-7, with D perhaps matching TRBD2 (5 bases). CDR3 length: 13 amino acids. V lost 0 bases, J lost 5 bases, and 8 bases lay in between. Germline assignment: CDR1 LGHNA and CDR2 YNFKEQ. The CDR3 reads CASSQDPGNEQYF. In DNA form, the CDR3 reads TGTGCCAGCAGCCAAGATCCGGGGAACGAGCAGTACTTC.